A selection of T cell receptor beta chains follows, all from one sample in a study of T cells after yellow fever vaccination. TCRdb itself ran the 5' RACE reads through MiXCR, one entry per CDR3 protein. Of around 250,000 distinct CDR3 sequences listed, less than 9% are singletons. This specimen was CD4+ T cells sorted from PBMCs, taken 15 days after the yellow fever booster vaccination. These receptors came from a man aged 25-45 years who received the YFV17D yellow fever vaccine. Each CDR3 is given with its conserved first and last residue. Where a row states a size, it is once, few, many or the class of an expanded clone; other rows omit it.

len | j_gene | abundance | v_gene | CDR3aa
14 | TRBJ2-1 | - | TRBV5-4 | CASSYLREGGEQFF
14 | TRBJ2-3 | few | TRBV29-1 | CSVSPGTSTDTQYF
13 | TRBJ2-7 | few | TRBV5-1 | CASSPPQGYEQYF
14 | TRBJ2-7 | - | TRBV7-8 | CASSFSGTKGSEYF
17 | TRBJ1-6 | many | TRBV20-1 | CSARDGGPAAYNSPLHF
14 | TRBJ2-1 | few | TRBV24-1 | CATTGTSGTYEQFF
15 | TRBJ2-1 | many | TRBV12-3/TRBV12-4 | CASRPNRGPYNEQFF
16 | TRBJ2-1 | many | TRBV21-1 | CASSKGPQGSYNEQFF
19 | TRBJ2-7 | - | TRBV27 | CASSPTFSDLRLEIYEQYF
16 | TRBJ2-1 | - | TRBV7-2 | CASSSPDRGPYNEQFF
13 | TRBJ2-2 | few | TRBV5-1 | CASSLDGAGELFF
14 | TRBJ2-5 | few | TRBV6-1 | CASRPGRRQETQYF
14 | TRBJ1-5 | many | TRBV5-1 | CASSLGGFGQPQHF
14 | TRBJ2-3 | many | TRBV20-1 | CSASSGLRDSQQYF
15 | TRBJ2-1 | many | TRBV7-2 | CASSLGTGVSNEQFF
12 | TRBJ2-7 | many | TRBV20-1 | CSASLVGYEQYF
11 | TRBJ2-7 | few | TRBV7-2 | CASSLGPEQYF
13 | TRBJ1-1 | many | TRBV20-1 | CSAPGTVNTEAFF
14 | TRBJ2-2 | many | TRBV28 | CASSPSQGTGELFF
12 | TRBJ2-2 | few | TRBV6-5 | CASIGNTGELFF
16 | TRBJ2-1 | many | TRBV12-3/TRBV12-4 | CASSSSGRAGYNEQFF
14 | TRBJ2-5 | - | TRBV7-2 | CASSPHGAGETQYF
14 | TRBJ1-6 | - | TRBV12-3/TRBV12-4 | CASSITGNNSPLHF
14 | TRBJ2-3 | many | TRBV5-6 | CASSLPPAADTQYF
13 | TRBJ2-3 | - | TRBV7-2 | CASSFGAWDTQYF
13 | TRBJ2-5 | - | TRBV7-9 | CASSLSKVETQYF
12 | TRBJ2-2 | many | TRBV12-3/TRBV12-4 | CASSSLTGELFF
11 | TRBJ1-1 | many | TRBV5-6 | CASSQDSEAFF
14 | TRBJ1-2 | - | TRBV28 | CASTLEWGDYGYTF
13 | TRBJ2-7 | - | TRBV20-1 | CSAGTSTAYEQYF
13 | TRBJ2-5 | few | TRBV27 | CASSPLGGETQYF
14 | TRBJ2-1 | many | TRBV10-3 | CAIRNGGSYNEQFF
10 | TRBJ2-1 | few | TRBV29-1 | CSAEGVEQFF
16 | TRBJ2-2 | few | TRBV7-3 | CASSLIGPANTGELFF
16 | TRBJ2-5 | many | TRBV5-1 | CASSLAGTSGQETQYF
17 | TRBJ2-3 | many | TRBV18 | CASSPSMGLAGSGTQYF
14 | TRBJ2-2 | few | TRBV9 | CASRLADHTGELFF
16 | TRBJ2-2 | - | TRBV29-1 | CSVAISGSINTGELFF
15 | TRBJ2-7 | many | TRBV12-3/TRBV12-4 | CASSLGGSRAYEQYF
13 | TRBJ2-3 | - | TRBV5-1 | CASTTSEADTQYF
15 | TRBJ2-5 | few | TRBV5-1 | CASSSGRDSQETQYF
14 | TRBJ1-2 | few | TRBV6-1 | CASVVSVADYGYTF
14 | TRBJ2-7 | many | TRBV3-1 | CASSQGLKPYEQYF
15 | TRBJ2-2 | many | TRBV7-9 | CASSRGGFVAGELFF
17 | TRBJ2-7 | few | TRBV23-1 | CASVSRGKGHRSCEQYF
15 | TRBJ2-1 | many | TRBV7-2 | CASSLAPPSYNEQFF
15 | TRBJ2-1 | few | TRBV5-6 | CASSFGGGAYNEQFF